Following are 13 T cell receptor beta chains from one sample sequenced in a study of Graves' ophthalmopathy and Graves' hyperthyroidism. The study amplified TCR beta CDR3 regions using RNA transcripts. Amplification began with first-round RT-PCR using HTBI primers, then second-round multiplex PCR was performed. TCRdb re-analysed the multiplex PCR reads in MiXCR, keeping a single row per CDR3 protein. The repertoire consists of 500,000 to 700,000 distinct CDR3 sequences, with about two fifths occurring once and the leading ten covering over 3.5%. Sample: peripheral blood or thyroid tissue (not recorded which). These receptors all come from an adult man with Graves' hyperthyroidism.

This clonotype was counted many times. The chain combines TRBV20-1 with TRBJ1-2; 9 positions agree with TRBD1. The V gene's germline CDR1 is DFQATT and CDR2 SNEGSKA (reference sequence). This CDR3 spans 14 amino acids. After removal of 2 bases from V and 4 bases from J, the junction contained 5 bases not matched to a gene. CDR3: CSARRGQGLYGYTF. The CDR3 DNA follows: TGCAGTGCTAGACGGGGACAGGGCCTCTATGGCTACACCTTC.

In regard to this clonotype: Here the CDR3 omits its conserved ending phenylalanine or tryptophan, so a read error is the likely source. The rearrangement links TRBV7-6 to TRBJ1-4; 10 bases align to TRBD1. From germline, CDR1 is SGHVS and CDR2 FNYEAQ. The CDR3 is made up of 14 amino acids. As DNA, the CDR3 is TGCGCCAGCAGCATAGCGGACAGGGGGGGAAAACTGTTTTCT. Its translation: CASSIADRGGKLFS.

This clonotype was picked up many times. The chain uses TRBV11-2 and TRBJ2-7; 8 bases agree with TRBD1. The CDR3 spans 14 residues. Trimming cost V 5 bases and J 7 bases; bases outside gene matches: 10. The germline V gene has CDR1 SGHAT and CDR2 FQNNGV. In nucleotides, the CDR3 is TGTGCCAGCAGCCACGGAACAGGGGGAAGGGAGCAGTACTTC. This gives the protein CASSHGTGGREQYF.

The V and J genes are TRBV7-2 and TRBJ1-5; D gene uncertain. V was shortened by 5 bases and J by 6 bases, with 11 bases between the two germline ends. This CDR3 has 13 residues. CDR1 and CDR2 from the germline V gene are SGHTA and FQGNSA. The CDR3 nucleotides are TGTGCCAGCAGCCTAGGGCCGTTTCAGCCCCAGCATTTT. This encodes CASSLGPFQPQHF.

The chain joins TRBV12-3 or TRBV12-4 to TRBJ2-7, with 9 bases matching TRBD1. This CDR3 has 14 amino acids. Trimming cost V 5 bases and J 3 bases; bases outside gene matches: 5. CDR3 region: CASSTTGQGYEQYF. DNA of the CDR3: TGTGCCAGCAGTACGACGGGACAGGGCTACGAGCAGTACTTC.

Ten or more counts support this clonotype. This rearrangement joins TRBV9 to TRBJ2-7; 12 bases fit TRBD2. V was clipped by 10 bases and J by 4 bases; unmatched bases: 6. This CDR3 has 13 amino acids. Germline V gene sequence: CDR1 SGDLS, CDR2 YYNGEE. The CDR3 region is CARRTSGDYEQYF. The CDR3 DNA is TGTGCCCGACGGACTAGCGGGGATTACGAGCAGTACTTC.

The chain has TRBV28 and TRBJ1-1; no reliable D call. The germline V and J ends were trimmed by 2 bases and 5 bases, with 12 bases remaining between them. The CDR3 length is 14 residues. Per the germline V gene, CDR1 is MDHEN and CDR2 is SYDVKM. In DNA, the CDR3 is TGTGCCAGCAGTTTAGGCTCGGGGTGGACTGAAGCTTTCTTT. Translated: CASSLGSGWTEAFF.

At least ten counts were recorded for this clonotype. The J gene is TRBJ1-5, the V gene TRBV24-1, with 8 bases lining up with TRBD1. Trimming removed 5 bases from V and 4 bases from J; junction bases left unmatched: 0. The CDR3 runs 13 residues. Germline lookup yields CDR1 KGHDR and CDR2 SFDVKD. CDR3 DNA sequence: TGTGCCACCAGTGGGACAGGGAATCAGCCCCAGCATTTT. Translated, it gives CATSGTGNQPQHF.

The V gene is TRBV12-3 or TRBV12-4, the J gene TRBJ1-2; 10 bases are a match to TRBD1. The junction had 8 bases not matched to a gene; V was cut back by 6 bases and J by 1 base. The CDR3 covers 16 residues. The CDR3 DNA is TGTGCCAGCAGAGCCCGACGGACAGGGGGTAACTATGGCTACACCTTC. Protein sequence: CASRARRTGGNYGYTF.

This clonotype was detected ten times or more. The gene calls are TRBV12-3 or TRBV12-4 and TRBJ1-2; tentatively, D is TRBD1 (5 bases). This CDR3 contains 13 residues. V was pared by 3 bases and J by 5 bases, with 10 bases between. The CDR3 region has the DNA TGTGCCAGCAGTTTGGGGGGAAAATATGGCTACACCTTC. Translation gives CASSLGGKYGYTF.

To note about this clonotype: Germline is not matched at one junction end, which may reflect a read error. The chain combines TRBV2 with TRBJ2-5; TRBD1 aligns across 10 bases. The CDR3 runs to 10 residues. The germline V gene encodes CDR1 SNHLY and CDR2 FYNNEI. CDR3 residues: CASWGQGRRF. The CDR3 DNA is TGTGCCAGCTGGGGACAGGGGCGACGCTTC.

Turning to this clonotype: This may arise from a read error, as a much more abundant clone is one base away. V is TRBV19 and J is TRBJ1-3; perhaps TRBD1 as D (5 bases). This CDR3 has 13 amino acids. The V gene's germline CDR1 is LNHDA and CDR2 SQIVND (reference sequence). As DNA, the CDR3 is TGTGCCAGTAGAGACAGCTCTGGAAACACCACATATTTT. Translating it yields CASRDSSGNTTYF.

This clonotype was detected ten times or more. This chain joins TRBV7-2 and TRBJ1-5, with D perhaps TRBD1 (6 bases). Trimming removed 5 bases from V and 1 base from J, with 12 bases in between. Germline CDR1 reads SGHTA; CDR2 reads FQGNSA. The CDR3 is 15 amino acids. The CDR3 sequence: CASSNREGSNQPQHF. CDR3 DNA sequence: TGTGCCAGCAGCAACAGGGAGGGGAGCAATCAGCCCCAGCATTTT.